The clone carrying this TCR beta chain was detected many times. The CDR3 has 14 residues. The germline CDR1 and CDR2 sequences are MNHNS and SASEGT. Trimming took off 0 bases at V and 7 bases at J, with 9 bases between the two ends. This specimen comes from a study of regulatory T cells in long-lasting Graves disease. Described time point: persistent/refractory GD, antithyroid drugs over 5 years with positive TRAb. Isolated PBMC RNA provided the starting material for the TCR library. Graves' disease diagnosis relied on American Thyroid Association guidelines. Each patient gave roughly 9.2 milliliters of EDTA-anticoagulated peripheral blood. Libraries of TCR beta came from iRepertoire HTBI primers plus Arm-PCR of CDR3 regions. Each CDR3 protein is one row after TCRdb ran MiXCR on the multiplex PCR reads. This table holds about 290,000 distinct CDR3 sequences, 22% found once.

The TCR sequence derives from a female donor with Graves disease. Sample: peripheral blood mononuclear cells (PBMCs), taken when the disease was refractory, from a patient treated with antithyroid drugs. The chain has TRBV6-1 and TRBJ2-2, with a weak D call TRBD2 (5 bases). CDR3 coding DNA: TGTGCCAGCAGTGAAGCGGACGGGAACGGGGAGCTGTTTTTT. It is translated as CASSEADGNGELFF.